The 9 T cell receptor beta chains reported below all come from one sample, sequenced in a study of vaccination and CD4 T cells after COVID-19. Sequence data for DNA of cultured CD4+ T cells were generated by the Oncomine TCR Beta short-read assay. TCRdb analysed the PCR reads with MiXCR anew, one entry per CDR3 protein. This table has some 3,600 distinct CDR3 sequences, 15% appearing once. For these TCRs, the target antigens are not known. Treatment given: approximately 10-day PBMC culture with coronavirus spike peptide pools or control peptides (ViraFEST assay). The source material was CD4+ T cells from blood, cultured in vitro. These receptors came from a human donor who had recovered from COVID-19.

There are a few counts of this clonotype. The chain employs TRBV20-1 and TRBJ2-1, with TRBD2 identical over 15 bases. Per germline, CDR1 DFQATT and CDR2 SNEGSKA (reference sequence). The CDR3 runs to 15 residues. V was clipped by 0 bases and J by 13 bases; unmatched bases: 7. The CDR3 bases are TGCAGTGCTAGAGATATTGGACTAGCGGGGGGGCTTCAGTTCTTC. Its protein product is CSARDIGLAGGLQFF.

The V gene is TRBV27, the J gene TRBJ2-1; perhaps TRBD1 as D (5 bases). CDR1 is MNHEY and CDR2 is SMNVEV in the germline V gene (reference sequence). The CDR3 runs to 13 residues. The V gene lost 3 bases and the J gene lost 4 bases, with 7 bases spanning the gap. CDR3 protein: CASSLGQYNEQFF. The CDR3 nucleotides read TGTGCCAGCAGTTTGGGGCAGTACAATGAGCAGTTCTTC.

This clonotype is labeled as medium-sized. The chain joins TRBV7-8 to TRBJ2-2; 7 bases align to TRBD1. Germline CDR1 reads SGHVS; CDR2 reads FQNEAQ. The CDR3 spans 16 residues. V lost 8 bases, J lost 0 bases, and 9 bases stayed unmatched. The CDR3 DNA sequence: TGTGCCAGCCACTTAACAGGGGCCTCGAACACCGGGGAGCTGTTTTTT. Its protein product is CASHLTGASNTGELFF.

This clonotype was observed a handful of times. The gene calls are TRBV11-2 and TRBJ2-2; 9 nucleotides agree with TRBD1. CDR1 SGHAT and CDR2 FQNNGV come from the germline V gene. There are 16 residues in the CDR3. J was trimmed by 3 bases and V by 3 bases; bases with no gene match: 5. CDR3 DNA sequence: TGTGCCAGCAGCTTCGGGACAGGGATCTACACCGGGGAGCTGTTTTTT. Protein product: CASSFGTGIYTGELFF.

This clonotype occurred a few times. The chain combines TRBV24-1 with TRBJ1-2; no definite D call. The CDR3 runs 12 residues. Trimming took 1 base from V and 9 from J, leaving 8 bases between them. CDR1 KGHDR and CDR2 SFDVKD come from the germline V gene. The CDR3 reads CATSDLRGSYTF. DNA for the CDR3: TGTGCCACCAGTGATTTAAGAGGGAGCTACACCTTC.

This clonotype is deemed medium-sized. The rearrangement links TRBV2 to TRBJ1-1; D is possibly TRBD1 (6 bases). V was cut by 2 bases and J by 4 bases, with 14 bases left in between. The CDR3 contains 15 residues. Per the germline V gene, CDR1 is SNHLY and CDR2 is FYNNEI. CDR3 amino acids: CASSENRGAVTEAFF. The CDR3 DNA follows: TGTGCCAGCAGTGAAAATCGGGGGGCGGTCACTGAAGCTTTCTTT.

The chain is built from TRBV25-1 and TRBJ1-2, with TRBD1 identical over 7 bases. CDR3 length: 11 amino acids. CDR1 and CDR2 from the germline V gene are MGHDK and SYGVNS. The ends lost 4 bases at V and 8 bases at J; junction bases unmatched: 1. The CDR3, as DNA: TGTGCCAGCAGTGTCAGGGGGGGCTACACCTTC. This sequence encodes CASSVRGGYTF.

This chain links TRBV10-3 with TRBJ1-5, with TRBD1 matching over 7 bases. Germline loops: CDR1 ENHRY, CDR2 SYGVKD. Trimming at V came to 5 bases and at J to 3 bases, leaving 7 bases not matched to a gene. The CDR3 totals 15 residues. CDR3 DNA: TGTGCCATCAGTTTCGACAGGGCCCCCAATCAGCCCCAGCATTTT. Protein sequence: CAISFDRAPNQPQHF.

This clonotype was detected only a few times. V and J are TRBV2 and TRBJ2-5; D gene ambiguous. The germline V gene has CDR1 SNHLY and CDR2 FYNNEI. The CDR3 spans 11 residues. Deletions cut 9 bases from V and 2 bases from J, with 7 bases between. The CDR3 nucleotides are TGTGCCAGACAGACGCAAGAGACCCAGTACTTC. This sequence encodes CARQTQETQYF.